This TCR beta chain was found in a study of blood T cell repertoires in COVID-19. About the study: COVID-19 samples, acute and convalescent, were from the United States, Italy and Spain. Sources were T cells, B-cell-depleted T cells, or PBMCs; the material itself was cDNA or gDNA.

In the authors' workflow: Amplification of reference gene primers provided the estimated nucleated cell counts. TCRdb keeps only in-frame clones here, not all; method: immunoSEQ multiplex PCR. For V, J and clone size, that table is used; D and trimming come from the DNA. The sample lists about 120,000 clones, around 90% occurring once. This clonotype originated in a woman between 50 and 59 years old with active or convalescent COVID-19. Sequenced material: peripheral blood.

The CDR3 region has the DNA TGTGCCAGCAGTGGGGCCATGAACACTGAAGCTTTCTTT. It yields the protein CASSGAMNTEAFF. The chain links TRBV28 to TRBJ1-1; weak D call: TRBD1 (5 bases). The CDR3 loop spans 13 amino acids. Deletions cut 5 bases from V and 0 bases from J, with 7 bases between. Germline V CDR1 and CDR2: MDHEN, SYDVKM.